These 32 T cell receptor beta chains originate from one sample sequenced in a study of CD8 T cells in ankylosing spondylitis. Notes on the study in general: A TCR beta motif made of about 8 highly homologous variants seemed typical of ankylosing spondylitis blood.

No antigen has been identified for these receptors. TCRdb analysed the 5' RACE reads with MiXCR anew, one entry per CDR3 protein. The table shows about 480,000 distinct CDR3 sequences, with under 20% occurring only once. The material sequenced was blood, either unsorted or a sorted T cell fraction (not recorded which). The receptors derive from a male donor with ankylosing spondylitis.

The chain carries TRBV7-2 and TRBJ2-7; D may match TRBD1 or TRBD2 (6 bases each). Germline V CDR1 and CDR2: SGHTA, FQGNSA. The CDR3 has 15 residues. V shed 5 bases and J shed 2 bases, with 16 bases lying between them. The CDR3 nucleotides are TGTGCCAGCAGCCCAGGAGGGGGAGTTGCCTACGAGCAGTACTTC. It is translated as CASSPGGGVAYEQYF.

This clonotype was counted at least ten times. CDR3 nucleotide sequence: TGCAGCGTTGAGGCAGTAGGTGAAAAACTGTTTTTT. It translates to CSVEAVGEKLFF. This sequence joins TRBV29-1 and TRBJ1-4; D is ambiguous. Trimming cost V 3 bases and J 7 bases, with 9 bases left between them. The germline V gene encodes CDR1 SQVTM and CDR2 ANQGSEA. The CDR3 totals 12 residues.

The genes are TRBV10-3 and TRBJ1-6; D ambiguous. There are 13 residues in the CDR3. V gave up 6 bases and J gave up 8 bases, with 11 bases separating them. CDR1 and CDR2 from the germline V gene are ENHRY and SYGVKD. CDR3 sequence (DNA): TGTGCCATCAGGGCCCTATACGATTCACCCCTCCACTTT. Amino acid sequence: CAIRALYDSPLHF.

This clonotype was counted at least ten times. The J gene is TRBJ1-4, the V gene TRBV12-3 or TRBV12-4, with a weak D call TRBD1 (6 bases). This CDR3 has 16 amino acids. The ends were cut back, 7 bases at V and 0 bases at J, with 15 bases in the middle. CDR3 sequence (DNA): TGTGCCAGCACCCAAGGACAGTCTGCAACTAATGAAAAACTGTTTTTT. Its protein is CASTQGQSATNEKLFF.

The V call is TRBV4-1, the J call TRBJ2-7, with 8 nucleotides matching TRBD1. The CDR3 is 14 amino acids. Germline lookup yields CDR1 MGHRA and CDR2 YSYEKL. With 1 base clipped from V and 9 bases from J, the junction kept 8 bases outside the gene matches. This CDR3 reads CASSQGQGLERQYF. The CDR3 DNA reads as TGCGCCAGCAGCCAAGGACAGGGGCTGGAAAGGCAGTACTTC.

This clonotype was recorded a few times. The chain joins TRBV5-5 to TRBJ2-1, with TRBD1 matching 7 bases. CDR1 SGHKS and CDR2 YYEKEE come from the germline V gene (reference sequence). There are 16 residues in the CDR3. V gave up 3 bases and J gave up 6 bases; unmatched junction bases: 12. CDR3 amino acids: CASSSRPGQTTNEQFF. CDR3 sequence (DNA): TGTGCCAGCAGCTCACGACCGGGACAGACAACCAATGAGCAGTTCTTC.

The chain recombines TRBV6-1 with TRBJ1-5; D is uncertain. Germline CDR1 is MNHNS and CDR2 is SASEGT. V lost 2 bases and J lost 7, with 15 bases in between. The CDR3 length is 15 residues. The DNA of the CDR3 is TGTGCCAGCAGTGAATTTGTGGGATCTAGGCAGCCCCAGCATTTT. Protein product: CASSEFVGSRQPQHF.

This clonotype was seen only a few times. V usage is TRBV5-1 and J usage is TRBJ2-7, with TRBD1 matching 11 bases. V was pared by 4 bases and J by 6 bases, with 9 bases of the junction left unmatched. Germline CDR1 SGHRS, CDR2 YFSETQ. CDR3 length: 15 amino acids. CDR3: CASSLPRGTGGEQYF. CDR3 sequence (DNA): TGCGCCAGCAGCCTCCCGAGGGGGACAGGGGGCGAGCAGTACTTC.

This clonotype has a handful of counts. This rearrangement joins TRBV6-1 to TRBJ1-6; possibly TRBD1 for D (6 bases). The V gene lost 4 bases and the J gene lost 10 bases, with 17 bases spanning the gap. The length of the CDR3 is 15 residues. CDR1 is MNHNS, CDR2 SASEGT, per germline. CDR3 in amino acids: CASSAPGGQTSPLHF. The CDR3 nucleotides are TGTGCCAGCAGTGCTCCTGGCGGACAGACATCACCCCTCCACTTT.

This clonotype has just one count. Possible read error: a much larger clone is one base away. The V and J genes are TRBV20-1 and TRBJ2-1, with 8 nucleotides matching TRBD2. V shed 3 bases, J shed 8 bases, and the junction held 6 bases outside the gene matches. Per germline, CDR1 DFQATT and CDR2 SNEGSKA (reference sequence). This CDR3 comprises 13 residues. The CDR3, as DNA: TGCAGTGCTAGCGGGGGGGCCATAGATGAGCAGTTCTTC. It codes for CSASGGAIDEQFF.

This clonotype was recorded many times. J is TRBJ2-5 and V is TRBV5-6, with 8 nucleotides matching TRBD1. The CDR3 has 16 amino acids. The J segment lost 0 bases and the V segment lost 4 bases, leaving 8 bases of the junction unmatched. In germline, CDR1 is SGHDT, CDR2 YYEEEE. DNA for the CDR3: TGTGCCAGCAGCCAACGGACAGGGAATTACCAAGAGACCCAGTACTTC. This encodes CASSQRTGNYQETQYF.

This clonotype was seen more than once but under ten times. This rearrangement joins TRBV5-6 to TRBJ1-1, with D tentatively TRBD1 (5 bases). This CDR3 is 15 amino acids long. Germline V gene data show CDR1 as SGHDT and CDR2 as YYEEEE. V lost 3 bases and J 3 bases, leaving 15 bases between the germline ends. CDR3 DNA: TGTGCCAGCAGCTCCAGCAGGGTCTGGGACACTGAAGCTTTCTTT. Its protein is CASSSSRVWDTEAFF.

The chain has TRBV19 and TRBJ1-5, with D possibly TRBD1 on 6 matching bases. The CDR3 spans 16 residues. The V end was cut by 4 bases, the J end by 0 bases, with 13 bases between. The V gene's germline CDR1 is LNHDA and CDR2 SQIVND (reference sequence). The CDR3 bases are TGTGCCAGTAGTAGAAGGACAGTCGATAGCAATCAGCCCCAGCATTTT. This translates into CASSRRTVDSNQPQHF.

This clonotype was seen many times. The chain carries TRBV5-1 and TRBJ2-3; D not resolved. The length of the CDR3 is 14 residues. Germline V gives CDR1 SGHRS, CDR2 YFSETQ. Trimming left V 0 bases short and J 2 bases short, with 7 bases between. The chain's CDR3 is CASSLGQSTDTQYF. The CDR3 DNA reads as TGCGCCAGCAGCTTGGGCCAGTCCACAGATACGCAGTATTTT.

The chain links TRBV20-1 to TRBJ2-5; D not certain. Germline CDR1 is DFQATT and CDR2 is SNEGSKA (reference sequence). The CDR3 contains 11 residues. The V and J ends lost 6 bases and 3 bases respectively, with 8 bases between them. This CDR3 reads CSASPKETQYF. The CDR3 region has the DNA TGCAGTGCCAGTCCCAAAGAGACCCAGTACTTC.

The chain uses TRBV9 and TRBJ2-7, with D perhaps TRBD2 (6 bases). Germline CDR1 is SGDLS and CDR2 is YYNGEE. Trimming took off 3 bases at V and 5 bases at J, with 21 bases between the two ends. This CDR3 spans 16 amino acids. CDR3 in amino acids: CASSGDYQEGRNEQYF. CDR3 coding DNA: TGTGCCAGCAGCGGCGACTATCAGGAGGGGCGTAACGAGCAGTACTTC.

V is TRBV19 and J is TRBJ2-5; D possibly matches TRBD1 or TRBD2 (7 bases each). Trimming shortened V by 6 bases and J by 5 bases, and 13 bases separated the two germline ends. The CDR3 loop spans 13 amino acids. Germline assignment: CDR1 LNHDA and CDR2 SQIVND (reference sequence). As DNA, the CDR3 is TGTGCCAGTAGCCCAGGGGGGGCGGAGACCCAGTACTTC. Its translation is CASSPGGAETQYF.

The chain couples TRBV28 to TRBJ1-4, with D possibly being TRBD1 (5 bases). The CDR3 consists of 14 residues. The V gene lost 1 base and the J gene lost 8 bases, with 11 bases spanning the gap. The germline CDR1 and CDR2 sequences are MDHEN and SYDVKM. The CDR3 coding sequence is TGTGCCAGCAGTTTATTCCAGGGTAGGGAAAAACTGTTTTTT. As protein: CASSLFQGREKLFF.

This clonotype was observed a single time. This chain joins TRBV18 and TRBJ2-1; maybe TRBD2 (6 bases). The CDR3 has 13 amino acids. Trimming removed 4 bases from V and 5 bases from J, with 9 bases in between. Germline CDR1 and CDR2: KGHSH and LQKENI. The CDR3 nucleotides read TGTGCCAGCTCACGGGACTTCGACAATGAGCAGTTCTTC. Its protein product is CASSRDFDNEQFF.

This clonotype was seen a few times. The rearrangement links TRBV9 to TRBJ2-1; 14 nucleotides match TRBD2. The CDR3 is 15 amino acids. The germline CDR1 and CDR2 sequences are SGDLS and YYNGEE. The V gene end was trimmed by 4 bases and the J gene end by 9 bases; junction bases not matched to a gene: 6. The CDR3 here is CASSQGGLAGAEQFF. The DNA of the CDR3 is TGTGCCAGCAGCCAGGGGGGACTAGCGGGGGCTGAGCAGTTCTTC.

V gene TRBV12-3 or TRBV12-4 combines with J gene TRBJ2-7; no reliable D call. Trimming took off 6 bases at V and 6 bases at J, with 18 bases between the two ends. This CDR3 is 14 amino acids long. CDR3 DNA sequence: TGTGCCAGCAGCAACCCGGGCCGCTTTTCCGAGCAGTACTTC. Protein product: CASSNPGRFSEQYF.

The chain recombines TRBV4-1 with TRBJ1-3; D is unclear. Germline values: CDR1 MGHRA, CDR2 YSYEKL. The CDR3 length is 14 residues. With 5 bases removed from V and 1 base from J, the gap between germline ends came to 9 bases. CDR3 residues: CASSSPSSGNTIYF. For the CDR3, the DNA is TGCGCCAGCAGCTCCCCCTCATCTGGAAACACCATATATTTT.

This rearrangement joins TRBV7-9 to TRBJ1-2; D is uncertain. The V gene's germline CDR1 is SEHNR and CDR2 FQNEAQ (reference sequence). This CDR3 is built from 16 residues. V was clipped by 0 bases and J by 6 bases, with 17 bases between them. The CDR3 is CASSLAGILRTHGYTF. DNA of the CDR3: TGTGCCAGCAGCTTAGCGGGTATACTTCGGACCCATGGCTACACCTTC.

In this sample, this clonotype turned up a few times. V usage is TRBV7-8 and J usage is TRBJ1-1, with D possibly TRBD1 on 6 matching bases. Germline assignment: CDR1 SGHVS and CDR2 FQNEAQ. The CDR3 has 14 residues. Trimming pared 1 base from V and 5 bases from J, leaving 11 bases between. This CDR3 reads CASSLERGATEAFF. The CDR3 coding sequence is TGTGCCAGCAGCTTAGAACGGGGGGCTACTGAAGCTTTCTTT.

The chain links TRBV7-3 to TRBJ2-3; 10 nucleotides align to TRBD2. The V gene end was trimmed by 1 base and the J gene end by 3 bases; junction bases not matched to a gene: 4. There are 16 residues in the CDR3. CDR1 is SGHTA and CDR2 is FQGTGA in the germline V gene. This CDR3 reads CASSLIPSGSTDTQYF. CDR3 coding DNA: TGTGCCAGCAGCTTAATTCCTAGCGGGAGTACAGATACGCAGTATTTT.

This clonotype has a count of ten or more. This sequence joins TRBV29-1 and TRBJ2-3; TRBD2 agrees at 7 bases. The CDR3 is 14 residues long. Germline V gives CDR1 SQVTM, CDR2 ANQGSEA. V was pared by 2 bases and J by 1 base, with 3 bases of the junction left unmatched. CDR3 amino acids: CSVERGRGTDTQYF. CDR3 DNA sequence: TGCAGCGTTGAACGGGGGAGGGGCACAGATACGCAGTATTTT.

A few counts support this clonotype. CDR3 coding DNA: TGTGCCAGCAGTTACTCACGCGAAAGGGACAGGGGAAGACATGCCAATCAGCCCCAGCATTTT. The encoded protein is CASSYSRERDRGRHANQPQHF. The V and J genes are TRBV6-2 or TRBV6-3 and TRBJ1-5; 10 nucleotides agree with TRBD1. The V segment lost 0 bases and the J segment 3 bases; nucleotides outside the gene matches: 17. This CDR3 has 21 amino acids. From germline, CDR1 is MNHEY and CDR2 SVGEGT.

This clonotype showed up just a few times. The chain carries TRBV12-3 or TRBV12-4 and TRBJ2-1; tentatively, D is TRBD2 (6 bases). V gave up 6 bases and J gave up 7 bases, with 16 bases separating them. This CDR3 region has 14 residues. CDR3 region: CASSRLGGRNEQFF. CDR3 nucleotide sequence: TGTGCCAGCAGCCGCCTCGGGGGTCGGAATGAGCAGTTCTTC.

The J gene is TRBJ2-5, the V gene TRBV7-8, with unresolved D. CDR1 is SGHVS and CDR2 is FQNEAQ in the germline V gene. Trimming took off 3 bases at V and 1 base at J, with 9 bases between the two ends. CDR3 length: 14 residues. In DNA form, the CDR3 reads TGTGCCAGCAGCTTGGCGGCCATCCAAGAGACCCAGTACTTC. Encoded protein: CASSLAAIQETQYF. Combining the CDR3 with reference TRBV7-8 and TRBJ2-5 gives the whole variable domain GAGVSQSPRYKVAKRGQDVALRCDPISGHVSLFWYQQALGQGPEFLTYFQNEAQLDKSGLPSDRFFAERPEGSVSTLKIQRTQQEDSAVYLCASSLAAIQETQYFGPGTRLLVL.

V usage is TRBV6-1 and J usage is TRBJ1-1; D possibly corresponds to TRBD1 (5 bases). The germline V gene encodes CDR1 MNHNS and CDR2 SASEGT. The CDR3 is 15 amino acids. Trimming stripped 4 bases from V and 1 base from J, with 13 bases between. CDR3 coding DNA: TGTGCCAGCAGTGCCTATTCGACAGCGAACACTGAAGCTTTCTTT. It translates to CASSAYSTANTEAFF.

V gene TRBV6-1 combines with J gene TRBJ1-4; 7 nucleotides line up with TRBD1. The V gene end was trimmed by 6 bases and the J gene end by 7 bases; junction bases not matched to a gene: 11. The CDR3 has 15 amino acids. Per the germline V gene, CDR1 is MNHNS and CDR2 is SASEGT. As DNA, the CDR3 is TGTGCCAGCAGGCTTTCCTTACAGGGGATTGAAAAACTGTTTTTT. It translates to CASRLSLQGIEKLFF.

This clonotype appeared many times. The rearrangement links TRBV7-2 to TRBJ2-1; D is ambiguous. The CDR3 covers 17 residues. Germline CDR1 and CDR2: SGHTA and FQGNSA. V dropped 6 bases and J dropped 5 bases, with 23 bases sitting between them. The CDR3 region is CASSLRKSLGSDNEQFF. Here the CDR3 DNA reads TGTGCCAGCAGTTTAAGGAAGTCCTTGGGGTCTGACAATGAGCAGTTCTTC.